This T cell receptor beta chain was sequenced during a study of early T cells in non-severe SARS-CoV-2 infection. Whole-study context: Sequencing input comprised bulk RNA from unsorted whole blood; chain pairing was not available. Study-level results: VDJdb-based matching was biased toward anti-spike CD8 responses and missed private and CD4 specificities.

V shed 3 bases and J shed 1 base, with 12 bases lying between them. The germline gives CDR1 SQVTM, CDR2 ANQGSEA. This CDR3 spans 14 amino acids. Only a few counts were recorded for this clonotype. Its antigen is not known. Molecules of cDNA were individually given unique molecular identifiers that were attached to them. MiXCR was run by TCRdb on the 5' RACE reads, yielding one entry per CDR3 protein. This sample carries tens of thousands of distinct CDR3 sequences, roughly 15% of them seen once, and the ten largest clones take around 12%. Material: whole blood. The sequence came from an adult who was a healthcare worker with PCR-confirmed SARS-CoV-2 infection or an uninfected control (not recorded which). The chain links TRBV29-1 to TRBJ2-5; D may be TRBD1 or TRBD2 (5 bases each). CDR3 loop: CSVDDSGTQETQYF. As DNA, the CDR3 is TGCAGCGTTGACGACTCCGGGACCCAAGAGACCCAGTACTTC.